These 11 T cell receptor beta chains share one sample of origin, sequenced in a study of T cells in Graves' hyperthyroidism and ophthalmopathy. Template material for amplifying TCR beta CDR3 regions consisted of RNA transcripts. First-round RT-PCR targeting the TCR CDR3 was performed with the HTBI primer set. MiXCR was run by TCRdb on the multiplex PCR reads, yielding one entry per CDR3 protein. The table has roughly 100,000 distinct CDR3 sequences, roughly 47% seen once. The sequenced sample was blood. These receptors all stem from a man aged 35 to 55 with Graves' hyperthyroidism.

The CDR3 loop reads CASGPVEAGGTSTDTQYF. CDR3 DNA sequence: TGTGCCAGCGGCCCAGTTGAAGCGGGGGGAACTAGCACAGATACGCAGTATTTT. This chain uses TRBV12-3 or TRBV12-4 with TRBJ2-3; 9 bases map to TRBD2. The CDR3 runs to 18 residues. Trimming at V came to 8 bases and at J to 0 bases, leaving 15 bases not matched to a gene.

The chain is built from TRBV12-2 and TRBJ1-4; TRBD1 reflects the table's D call only, with no check against the DNA. TRBV12-2 is given as a pseudogene. The CDR3 consists of 17 residues. The CDR3 DNA reads as TGTGCAAGTCGCCCCACCCCGGGACAGGGAGTTCAAGAAAAACTGTTTTTT. Translated, it gives CASRPTPGQGVQEKLFF.

A single count supports this clonotype. The chain employs TRBV5-1 and TRBJ1-4; possibly TRBD1 for D (6 bases). Trimming removed 4 bases from V and 6 bases from J, with 19 bases in between. Germline V gene sequence: CDR1 SGHRS, CDR2 YFSETQ. This CDR3 is built from 16 residues. The CDR3 sequence: CASSGVSGAGDEKLFF. Here the CDR3 DNA reads TGCGCCAGCAGCGGGGTTAGCGGGGCAGGGGATGAAAAACTGTTTTTT.

The rearrangement joins TRBV29-1 to TRBJ2-7; 15 bases agree with TRBD2. The CDR3 totals 16 residues. V shed 8 bases, J shed 2 bases, and the junction held 10 bases outside the gene matches. CDR1 SQVTM and CDR2 ANQGSEA come from the germline V gene. The CDR3 DNA follows: TGCAGCCCCAGTGGGACTAGCGGGGGGCTCACCTACGAGCAGTACTTC. It translates to CSPSGTSGGLTYEQYF.

There are many counts of this clonotype. The chain links TRBV2 to TRBJ1-2; perhaps TRBD1 as D (6 bases). V was clipped by 3 bases and J by 0 bases, with 8 bases between them. The CDR3 consists of 14 residues. Germline-derived CDR1 and CDR2 are SNHLY and FYNNEI. In DNA, the CDR3 is TGTGCCAGCAGTGAGGACAGTACTAACTATGGCTACACCTTC. Translated, it gives CASSEDSTNYGYTF. The whole variable domain, remainder taken from reference TRBV2 and TRBJ1-2, is EPEVTQTPSHQVTQMGQEVILRCVPISNHLYFYWYRQILGQKVEFLVSFYNNEISEKSEIFDDQFSVERPDGSNFTLKIRSTKLEDSAMYFCASSEDSTNYGYTFGSGTRLTVV.

At least ten counts were recorded for this clonotype. The chain is built from TRBV5-1 and TRBJ2-3; 7 nucleotides match TRBD2. Trimming removed 4 bases from V and 0 bases from J; junction bases left unmatched: 8. This CDR3 is 16 amino acids long. Germline-derived CDR1 and CDR2 are SGHRS and YFSETQ. In nucleotides, the CDR3 is TGCGCCAGCAGCCTCCGCAGCGGGGCTAGCACAGATACGCAGTATTTT. Amino acids: CASSLRSGASTDTQYF.

This chain links TRBV7-8 with TRBJ2-2; tentative D call: TRBD1 (6 bases). The CDR3 has 13 amino acids. Germline assignment: CDR1 SGHVS and CDR2 FQNEAQ. Trimming took 5 bases from V and 9 from J, leaving 13 bases between them. The CDR3 reads CASSPPRGRELFF. For the CDR3, the DNA is TGTGCCAGCAGCCCCCCCAGGGGTAGGGAGCTGTTTTTT.

This clonotype was seen at least ten times. The chain uses TRBV6-5 and TRBJ1-1; no reliable D call. This CDR3 contains 15 residues. Trimming stripped 3 bases from V and 7 bases from J, with 18 bases between. Germline CDR1 and CDR2: MNHEY and SVGAGI. CDR3 region: CASSYERGFGLEAFF. The CDR3 DNA sequence: TGTGCCAGCAGTTATGAGAGAGGGTTCGGGCTTGAAGCTTTCTTT.

This chain links TRBV14 with TRBJ2-1; 10 nucleotides line up with TRBD1. From germline, CDR1 is SGHDN and CDR2 FVKESK. The CDR3 consists of 13 residues. The ends lost 4 bases at V and 14 bases at J; junction bases unmatched: 8. The DNA of the CDR3 is TGTGCCAGCAGCCGCGGACAGGGGGAGACCAAGTTCTTC. Translating gives CASSRGQGETKFF.

To note about this clonotype: This may come from a read error, since a much larger clone is one base off. V and J are TRBV20-1 and TRBJ2-2; 7 bases match TRBD1. V trimming: 5 bases; J trimming: 1 base; junction bases outside the gene matches: 4. The CDR3 is 14 amino acids. Germline V lookup: CDR1 DFQATT, CDR2 SNEGSKA (reference sequence). The CDR3 coding sequence is TGCAGTGCTGTGGACAGGAAGAACACCGGGGAGCTGTTTTTT. Its protein is CSAVDRKNTGELFF.

This clonotype was seen repeatedly, ten times or more. The CDR3 loop reads CASSHGGPAYEQYF. CDR3 sequence (DNA): TGTGCCAGCAGCCATGGGGGGCCCGCCTACGAGCAGTACTTC. The chain links TRBV5-5 to TRBJ2-7, with D tentatively TRBD1 or TRBD2 (6 bases each). The V and J ends lost 4 bases and 2 bases respectively, with 13 bases between them. CDR1 and CDR2 from the germline V gene are SGHKS and YYEKEE (reference sequence). The CDR3 sequence is 14 residues long. Supplemented by reference TRBV5-5 and TRBJ2-7, the full variable domain reads DAGVTQSPTHLIKTRGQQVTLRCSPISGHKSVSWYQQVLGQGPQFIFQYYEKEERGRGNFPDRFSARQFPNYSSELNVNALLLGDSALYLCASSHGGPAYEQYFGPGTRLTVT.